The T cell receptor (beta chain) described here comes from a study of blood T cell repertoires in COVID-19. The overall study: Researchers got acute and convalescent COVID-19 samples from the United States, Italy and Spain. In each case, the material was cDNA or gDNA derived from T cells, B-cell-depleted T cells, or PBMCs.

Seattle's enrolled individuals joined amid active infection and were then monitored longitudinally. In the original workflow: Amplification from reference gene primers served as the basis for estimated nucleated cell counts. Here immunoSEQ multiplex PCR was the method, and the copy in TCRdb shows in-frame clones only, minus some. That table furnishes V, J and clone size, whereas the DNA furnished D and trimming. The sample carries roughly 190,000 clones, 94% recorded once. Specimen: peripheral blood. The TCR was taken from a man younger than 45 with COVID-19, enrolled during active disease.

The CDR3 sequence is CASSPQGTYGYTF. CDR3 DNA sequence: TGTGCCAGCAGCCCCCAGGGTACCTATGGCTACACCTTC. The rearrangement uses TRBV12-3 or TRBV12-4 and TRBJ1-2, with a possible D match to TRBD1 (5 bases). This CDR3 comprises 13 residues. The ends were cut back, 6 bases at V and 4 bases at J, with 12 bases in the middle.